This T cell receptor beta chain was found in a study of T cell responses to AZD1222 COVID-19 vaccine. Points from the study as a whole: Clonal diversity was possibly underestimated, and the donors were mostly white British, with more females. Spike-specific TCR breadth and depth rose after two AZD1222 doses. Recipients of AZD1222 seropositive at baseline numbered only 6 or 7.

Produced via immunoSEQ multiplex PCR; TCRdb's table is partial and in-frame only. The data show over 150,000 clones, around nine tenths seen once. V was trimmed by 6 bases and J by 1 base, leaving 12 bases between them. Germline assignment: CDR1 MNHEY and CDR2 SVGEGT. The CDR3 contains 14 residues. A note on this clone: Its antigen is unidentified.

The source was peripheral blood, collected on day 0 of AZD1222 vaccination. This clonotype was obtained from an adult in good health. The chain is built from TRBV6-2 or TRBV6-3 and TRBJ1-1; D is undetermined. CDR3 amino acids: CASSPPRKNTEAFF. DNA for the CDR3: TGTGCCAGCAGCCCCCCCCGGAAGAACACTGAAGCTTTCTTT.